One T cell receptor beta chain is described in this entry. One end of the junction does not line up with germline, which may come from a read error. Other DNA sequences in the same sample also yield this CDR3. Produced via immunoSEQ multiplex PCR; TCRdb's table is partial and in-frame only. The profile covers some 1.5 million clones, with 95% to 99% appearing a single time and approximately 0.45% taken by the ten largest. The data belong to a study of shared clonotypes between healthy human individuals. The sequenced sample consisted of naive CD4+ T cells sorted from blood. The sample's subset: CD45RA+ positively selected. The TCR comes from a man aged 30-40 years in good health.

CDR3 DNA sequence: TGTGCTAGCAGCTCTACAGGGGCCTACAATGAGCAGTTCTTC. Encoded protein: CASSSTGAYNEQFF. This chain joins TRBV7-7 and TRBJ2-1, with 7 bases fitting TRBD1. The CDR3 has 14 amino acids. Germline CDR1 reads SSHAT; CDR2 reads FNYEAQ (reference sequence).